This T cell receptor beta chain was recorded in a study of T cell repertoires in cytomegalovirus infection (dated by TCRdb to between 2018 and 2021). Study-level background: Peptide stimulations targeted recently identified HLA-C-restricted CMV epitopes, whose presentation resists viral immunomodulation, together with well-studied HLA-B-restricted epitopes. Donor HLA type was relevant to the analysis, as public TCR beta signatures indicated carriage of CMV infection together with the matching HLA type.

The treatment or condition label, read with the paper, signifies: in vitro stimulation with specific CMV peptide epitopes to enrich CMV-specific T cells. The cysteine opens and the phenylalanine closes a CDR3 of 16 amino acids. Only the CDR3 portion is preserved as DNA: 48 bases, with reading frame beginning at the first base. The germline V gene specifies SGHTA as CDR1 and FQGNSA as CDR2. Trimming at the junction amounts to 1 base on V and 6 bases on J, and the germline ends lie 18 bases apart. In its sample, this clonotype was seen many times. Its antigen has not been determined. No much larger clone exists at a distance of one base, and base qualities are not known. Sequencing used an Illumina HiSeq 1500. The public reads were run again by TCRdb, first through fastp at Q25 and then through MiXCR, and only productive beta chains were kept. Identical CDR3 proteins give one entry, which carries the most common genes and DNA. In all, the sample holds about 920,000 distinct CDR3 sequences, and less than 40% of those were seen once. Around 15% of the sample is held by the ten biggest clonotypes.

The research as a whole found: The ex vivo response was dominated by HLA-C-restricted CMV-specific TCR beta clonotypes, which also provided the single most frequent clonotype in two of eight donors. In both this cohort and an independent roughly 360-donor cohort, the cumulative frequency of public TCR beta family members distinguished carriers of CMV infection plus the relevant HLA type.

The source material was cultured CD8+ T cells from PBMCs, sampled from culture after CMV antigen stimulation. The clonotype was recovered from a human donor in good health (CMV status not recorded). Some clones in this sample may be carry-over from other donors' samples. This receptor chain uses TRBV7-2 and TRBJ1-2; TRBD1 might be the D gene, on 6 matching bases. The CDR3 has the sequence CASSLVGSGGDNGYTF. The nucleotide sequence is TGTGCCAGCAGCTTAGTTGGGAGTGGAGGGGACAATGGCTACACCTTC.